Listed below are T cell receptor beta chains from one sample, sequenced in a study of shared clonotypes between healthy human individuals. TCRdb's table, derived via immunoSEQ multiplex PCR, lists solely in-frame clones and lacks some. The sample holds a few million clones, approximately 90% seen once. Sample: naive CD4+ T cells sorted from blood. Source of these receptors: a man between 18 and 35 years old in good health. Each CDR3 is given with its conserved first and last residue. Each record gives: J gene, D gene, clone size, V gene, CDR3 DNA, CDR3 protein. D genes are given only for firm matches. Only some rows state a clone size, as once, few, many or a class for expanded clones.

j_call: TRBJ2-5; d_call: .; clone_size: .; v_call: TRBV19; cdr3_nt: TGTGCCAGTAGTGTTTCTCGAGAGACCCAGTACTTC; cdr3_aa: CASSVSRETQYF
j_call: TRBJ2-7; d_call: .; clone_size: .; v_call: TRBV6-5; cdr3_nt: TGTGCCAGCAGTTACAGGAACGAGCAGTACTTC; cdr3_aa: CASSYRNEQYF
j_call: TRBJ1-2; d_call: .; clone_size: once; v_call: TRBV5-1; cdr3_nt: TGCGCCAGCAGCCCTGACACCAACTATGGCTACACCTTC; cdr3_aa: CASSPDTNYGYTF
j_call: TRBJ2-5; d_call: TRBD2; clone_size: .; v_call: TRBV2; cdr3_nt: TGTGCCAGCAGGGGAGGGCTAGTAGAGACCCAGTACTTC; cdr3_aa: CASRGGLVETQYF
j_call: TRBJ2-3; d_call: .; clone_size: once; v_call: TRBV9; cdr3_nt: TGTGCCAGCAGCCCCCGGGGGGCCCCGACCACAGATACGCAGTATTTT; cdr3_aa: CASSPRGAPTTDTQYF
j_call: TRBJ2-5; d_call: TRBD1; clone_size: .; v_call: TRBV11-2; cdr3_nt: TGTGCCAGCAGTTTACGACAGGGGATGGGGGAGACCCAGTACTTC; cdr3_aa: CASSLRQGMGETQYF
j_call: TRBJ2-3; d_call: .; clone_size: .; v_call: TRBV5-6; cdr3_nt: TGTGCCAGCAGCTTTGGGGTAGCAGATACGCAGTATTTT; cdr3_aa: CASSFGVADTQYF
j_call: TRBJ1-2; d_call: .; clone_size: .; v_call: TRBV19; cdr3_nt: TGTGCCAGTAGCCCCGAATGGCCCCTCCCTGGCTACACCTTC; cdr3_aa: CASSPEWPLPGYTF
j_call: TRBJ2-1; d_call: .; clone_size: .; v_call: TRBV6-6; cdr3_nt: TGTGCCAGCAGTTACTCCGGAGAAGGGTGGGATGAGCAGTTCTTC; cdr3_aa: CASSYSGEGWDEQFF
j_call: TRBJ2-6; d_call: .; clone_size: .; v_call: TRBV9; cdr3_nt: TGTGCCAGCAGCGTAGCTCCCTTCCCCAGCTCTGGGGCCAACGTCCTGACTTTC; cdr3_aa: CASSVAPFPSSGANVLTF
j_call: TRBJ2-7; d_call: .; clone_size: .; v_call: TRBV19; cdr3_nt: TGTGCCAGTAGTATTCTAGGACCGAACTACGAGCAGTACTTC; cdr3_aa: CASSILGPNYEQYF
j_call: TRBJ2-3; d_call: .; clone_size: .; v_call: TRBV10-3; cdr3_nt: TGTGCCATCAGTAGGGGGGGTGACACAGATACGCAGTATTTT; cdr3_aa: CAISRGGDTDTQYF
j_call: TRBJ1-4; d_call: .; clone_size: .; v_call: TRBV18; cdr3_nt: TGTGCCAGCTCACCACGGGAAGGGAATGAAAAACTGTTTTTT; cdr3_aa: CASSPREGNEKLFF
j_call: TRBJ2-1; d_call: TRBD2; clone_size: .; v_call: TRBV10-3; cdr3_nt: TGTGCCATCAGTGAGTCCCCGGGACTAGCGGGAGTTCCCCACAATAATGAGCAGTTCTTC; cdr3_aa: CAISESPGLAGVPHNNEQFF
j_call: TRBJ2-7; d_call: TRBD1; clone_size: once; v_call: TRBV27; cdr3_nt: TGTGCCAGCAGTAAAGGGACAGGACTCTACGAGCAGTACTTC; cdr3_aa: CASSKGTGLYEQYF
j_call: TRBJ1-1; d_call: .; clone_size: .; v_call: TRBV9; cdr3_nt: TGTGCCAGCAGCGTAAAGGGAGGGGTACCGAACACTGAAGCTTTCTTT; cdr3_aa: CASSVKGGVPNTEAFF
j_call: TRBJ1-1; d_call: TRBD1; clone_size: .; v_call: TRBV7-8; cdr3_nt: TGTGCCAGCAGCGCCGCCGGGACAGCTAACACTGAAGCTTTCTTT; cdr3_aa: CASSAAGTANTEAFF
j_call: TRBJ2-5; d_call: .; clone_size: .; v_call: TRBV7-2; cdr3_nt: TGTGCCAGCAGCTCTCGTGGACGGAGTCAAGAGACCCAGTACTTC; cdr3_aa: CASSSRGRSQETQYF
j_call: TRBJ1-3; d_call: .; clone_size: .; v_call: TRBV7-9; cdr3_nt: TGTGCCAGCAGCGCAGGGTCCCCCACTGGAAACATCATATATTTT; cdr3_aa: CASSAGSPTGNIIYF
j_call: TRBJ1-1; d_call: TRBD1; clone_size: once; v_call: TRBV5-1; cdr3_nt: TGCGCCAGCAGCCTCGACAGGGGGCGATCTGAAGCTTTCTTT; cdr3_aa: CASSLDRGRSEAFF
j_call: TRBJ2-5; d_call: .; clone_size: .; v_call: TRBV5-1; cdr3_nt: TGCGCCAGCAGCTTGGAAGGGGGGGGCGCCGAGACCCAGTACTTC; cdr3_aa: CASSLEGGGAETQYF
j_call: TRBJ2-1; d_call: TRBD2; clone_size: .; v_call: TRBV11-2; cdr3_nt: TGTGCCAGCAGCCTCTTAGCGGGAGTCAGTTACAATGAGCAGTTCTTC; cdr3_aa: CASSLLAGVSYNEQFF
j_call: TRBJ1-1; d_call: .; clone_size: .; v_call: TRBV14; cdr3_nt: TGTGCCAGCAGCCAAGGGACAGTGAACACTGAAGCTTTCTTT; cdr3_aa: CASSQGTVNTEAFF
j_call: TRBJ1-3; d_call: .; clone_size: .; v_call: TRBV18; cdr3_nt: TGTGCCAGCTCACCACAGGGGGATGGAAACACCATATATTTT; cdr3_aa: CASSPQGDGNTIYF
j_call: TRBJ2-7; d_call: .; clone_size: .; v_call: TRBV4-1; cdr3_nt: TGCGCCAGCAGCCAAGAAATGGGCTATCTATCCTACGAGCAGTACTTC; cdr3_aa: CASSQEMGYLSYEQYF
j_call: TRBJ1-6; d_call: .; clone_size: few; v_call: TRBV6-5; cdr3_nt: TGTGCCAGCAGTAGAGAGGGGAGGTATTCACCCCTCCACTTT; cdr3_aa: CASSREGRYSPLHF
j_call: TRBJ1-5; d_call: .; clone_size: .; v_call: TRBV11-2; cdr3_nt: TGTGCCAGCAGCCCCCCAGTAGCAGAAAAAGATCAGCCCCAGCATTTT; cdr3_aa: CASSPPVAEKDQPQHF
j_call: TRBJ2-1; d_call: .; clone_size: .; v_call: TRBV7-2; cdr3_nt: TGTGCCAGCAGCCGGGATCTCGGATCCTACAATGAGCAGTTCTTC; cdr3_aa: CASSRDLGSYNEQFF
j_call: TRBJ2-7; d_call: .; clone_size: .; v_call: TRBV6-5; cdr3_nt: TGTGCCAGCCGTTCAGGGACGAAAGTACCGGGCGAGCAGTACTTC; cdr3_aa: CASRSGTKVPGEQYF
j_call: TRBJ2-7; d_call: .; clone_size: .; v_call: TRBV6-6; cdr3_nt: TGTGCCAGCAGCCAAACCTACGAGCAGTACTTC; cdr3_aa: CASSQTYEQYF
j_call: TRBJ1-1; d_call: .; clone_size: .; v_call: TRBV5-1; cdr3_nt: TGCGCCAGCAGCTACCAACGAGGGGTCACTGAAGCTTTCTTT; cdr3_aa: CASSYQRGVTEAFF
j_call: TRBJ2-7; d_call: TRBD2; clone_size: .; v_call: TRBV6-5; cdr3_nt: TGTGCCAGCAGCCTCGGGGCTAGCGGGAGGTACGAGCAGTACTTC; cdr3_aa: CASSLGASGRYEQYF
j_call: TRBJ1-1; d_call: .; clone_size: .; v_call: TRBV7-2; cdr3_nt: TGTGCCAGCAGCTTAGTAATGGGACTGAACACTGAAGCTTTCTTT; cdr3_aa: CASSLVMGLNTEAFF
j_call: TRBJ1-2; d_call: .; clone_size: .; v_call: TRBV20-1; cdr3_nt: TGCAGTGCCTTCTGGAATGGCTACACCTTC; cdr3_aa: CSAFWNGYTF
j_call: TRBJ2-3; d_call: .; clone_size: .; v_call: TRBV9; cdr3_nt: TGTGCCAGCAGCCCCCGTGGGGGGGCAATCACAGATACGCAGTATTTT; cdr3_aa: CASSPRGGAITDTQYF
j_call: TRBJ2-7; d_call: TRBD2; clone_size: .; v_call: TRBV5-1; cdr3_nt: TGCGCCAGCAGGACTAGCGGGACCTACGAGCAGTACTTC; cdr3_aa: CASRTSGTYEQYF
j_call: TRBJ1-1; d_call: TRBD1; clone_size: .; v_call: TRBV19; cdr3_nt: TGTGCCAGTGCCGACAGGGGGCGGACTGAAGCTTTCTTT; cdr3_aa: CASADRGRTEAFF
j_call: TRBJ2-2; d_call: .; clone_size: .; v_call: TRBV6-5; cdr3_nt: TGTGCCAGCAGTTTGAGCGAGATCCCCGGGGAGCTGTTTTTT; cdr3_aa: CASSLSEIPGELFF
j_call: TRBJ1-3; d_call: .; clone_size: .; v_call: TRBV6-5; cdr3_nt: TGTGCCAGCAGTAGAGGGGGGATCTCTGGAAACACCATATATTTT; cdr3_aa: CASSRGGISGNTIYF
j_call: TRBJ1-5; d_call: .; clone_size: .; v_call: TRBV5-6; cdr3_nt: TGTGCCAGCAGCTTCGGCAATCCTTTCGGGATTAGCAATCAGCCCCAGCATTTT; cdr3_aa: CASSFGNPFGISNQPQHF
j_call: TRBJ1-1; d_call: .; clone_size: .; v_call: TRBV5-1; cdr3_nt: TGCGCCAGCAGCTTATCATGGGACATGAACACTGAAGCTTTCTTT; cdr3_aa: CASSLSWDMNTEAFF
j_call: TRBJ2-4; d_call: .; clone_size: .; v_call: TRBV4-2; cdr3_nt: TGTGCCAGCAGCCAAGTGGTCCAGGCTAATGTGAACATTCAGTACTTC; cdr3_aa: CASSQVVQANVNIQYF